What follows are 24 T cell receptor beta chains derived from one specimen sequenced in a study of T-cell reconstitution after alpha-beta-depleted transplantation in children. Unique molecular identifiers were used in preparing the TCRbeta library. From the PCR reads, TCRdb called clonotypes with MiXCR, one entry per CDR3 protein. The sample holds hundreds of thousands of distinct CDR3 sequences; about 15% are singletons and the top ten take 1.1%. The specimen was PBMCs from the stem cell graft donor, collected from the stem cell graft. All receptors come from a human donor who donated a stem cell graft to a child with acute myeloid leukemia.

J is TRBJ2-3 and V is TRBV28; 8 nucleotides agree with TRBD2. J lost 7 bases, V lost 8 bases, and 5 bases had no gene match. Germline lookup yields CDR1 MDHEN and CDR2 SYDVKM. CDR3 size: 12 residues. This chain's CDR3 is CASLTGGNTQYF. CDR3 DNA: TGTGCCAGCTTAACGGGGGGGAATACGCAGTATTTT.

Comments on this clonotype: This may be a read error: a much more frequent sequence differs by one nucleotide. The CDR3 DNA is TGTGCCAGCAGCTCCCTGACAGGGCTGGCCAAAAACATTCATTACTTC. Protein: CASSSLTGLAKNIHYF. The rearrangement uses TRBV7-6 and TRBJ2-4; the match to TRBD1 covers 7 bases. The CDR3 has 16 amino acids. Per germline, CDR1 SGHVS and CDR2 FNYEAQ.

This clonotype has ten or more counts. The chain links TRBV20-1 to TRBJ1-5, with D possibly matching TRBD1 (6 bases). Per the germline V gene, CDR1 is DFQATT and CDR2 is SNEGSKA (reference sequence). V lost 5 bases and J lost 7, with 15 bases in between. The CDR3 totals 13 residues. The CDR3 loop is CSAEQGREQPQHF. CDR3 DNA sequence: TGCAGTGCTGAACAGGGTCGAGAACAGCCCCAGCATTTT.

Notes on this clonotype: With a much larger clone just one base away, this may be a read error. The chain carries TRBV20-1 and TRBJ1-2, with a possible D match to TRBD1 (6 bases). The length of the CDR3 is 13 residues. The V and J ends lost 3 bases and 8 bases respectively, with 16 bases between them. The germline V gene has CDR1 DFQATT and CDR2 SNEGSKA (reference sequence). CDR3 region: CSASVGHFGGYTF. The CDR3 bases are TGCAGTGCTAGCGTGGGACACTTCGGAGGCTACACCTTC.

This clonotype showed up many times. The gene calls are TRBV6-1 and TRBJ2-7, with D maybe TRBD1 (5 bases). Deletions cut 1 base from V and 6 bases from J, with 10 bases between. Germline V gives CDR1 MNHNS, CDR2 SASEGT. The CDR3 loop spans 13 amino acids. The CDR3 region is CASSEGAGFEQYV. The CDR3 DNA is TGTGCCAGCAGTGAAGGTGCAGGGTTCGAGCAGTACGTC.

The chain links TRBV7-2 to TRBJ2-3; D possibly matches TRBD1 or TRBD2 (5 bases each). The CDR3 extends over 14 amino acids. The V gene lost 1 base and the J gene lost 2 bases, with 7 bases spanning the gap. Germline CDR1 reads SGHTA; CDR2 reads FQGNSA. The CDR3 sequence is CASSLGGITDTQYF. The CDR3 coding sequence is TGTGCCAGCAGCTTAGGGGGGATCACAGATACGCAGTATTTT.

This rearrangement joins TRBV7-9 to TRBJ2-5; D remains unclear. Germline V CDR1 and CDR2: SEHNR, FQNEAQ (reference sequence). V dropped 4 bases and J dropped 0 bases, with 9 bases sitting between them. This CDR3 has 14 amino acids. The CDR3 nucleotides are TGTGCCAGCAGCTCGACCTGGCACCAAGAGACCCAGTACTTC. It translates to CASSSTWHQETQYF.

This clonotype was recorded a few times. The V and J genes are TRBV29-1 and TRBJ2-3; the D is unclear. This CDR3 has 14 amino acids. Trimming shortened V by 4 bases and J by 0 bases, and 11 bases separated the two germline ends. Germline loops: CDR1 SQVTM, CDR2 ANQGSEA. CDR3 in amino acids: CSVGGGDSTDTQYF. Written as DNA, the CDR3 is TGCAGCGTTGGGGGTGGAGACAGCACAGATACGCAGTATTTT.

This clonotype was seen only a few times. The chain combines TRBV5-1 with TRBJ1-2, with D unresolved. The CDR3 runs to 18 residues. Deletions cut 4 bases from V and 3 bases from J, with 25 bases between. The germline gives CDR1 SGHRS, CDR2 YFSETQ. CDR3 loop: CASSISPSGRASDYGYTF. DNA for the CDR3: TGCGCCAGCAGCATCAGTCCGTCGGGCCGAGCCTCGGACTATGGCTACACCTTC.

This clonotype was observed a handful of times. The rearrangement links TRBV20-1 to TRBJ1-2; the D is unclear. This CDR3 region has 10 residues. Germline V gene sequence: CDR1 DFQATT, CDR2 SNEGSKA (reference sequence). The germline V and J ends were trimmed by 7 bases and 8 bases, with 11 bases remaining between them. The CDR3 bases are TGCAGTGTTTATGTCCCAGGCTACACCTTC. Translating it yields CSVYVPGYTF.

V is TRBV12-3 or TRBV12-4 and J is TRBJ1-4, with D unclear. The ends were cut back, 3 bases at V and 5 bases at J, with 10 bases in the middle. The CDR3 has 14 residues. The CDR3 is CASSLVQLNEKLFF. The CDR3 nucleotides are TGTGCCAGCAGTTTGGTCCAGCTAAATGAAAAACTGTTTTTT.

This clonotype has at least ten counts. The rearrangement joins TRBV20-1 to TRBJ2-6; D is possibly TRBD1 (6 bases). The length of the CDR3 is 18 residues. V dropped 0 bases and J dropped 4 bases, with 19 bases sitting between them. The germline V gene has CDR1 DFQATT and CDR2 SNEGSKA (reference sequence). CDR3 DNA: TGCAGTGCTAGAGATTCGGGAACAGGGCGAGGGGGGGCCAACGTCCTGACTTTC. Residues: CSARDSGTGRGGANVLTF.

This clonotype was detected ten times or more. CDR3 loop: CASSQGHFSAGELFF. Written as DNA, the CDR3 is TGCGCCAGCAGCCAAGGCCATTTTAGTGCCGGGGAGCTGTTTTTT. This rearrangement joins TRBV4-3 to TRBJ2-2; D remains ambiguous. This CDR3 is 15 amino acids long. The germline V and J ends were trimmed by 1 base and 6 bases, with 12 bases remaining between them. Germline CDR1 is LGHNA and CDR2 is YSLEER.

In its sample, this clonotype was seen many times. The chain couples TRBV12-3 or TRBV12-4 to TRBJ1-6; D remains unclear. CDR3 length: 13 amino acids. Trimming cost V 6 bases and J 9 bases, with 12 bases left between them. The CDR3 sequence is CASRIADRSPLHF. DNA of the CDR3: TGTGCCAGCAGAATAGCGGACCGTTCACCCCTCCACTTT.

V and J are TRBV12-3 or TRBV12-4 and TRBJ1-2; 7 nucleotides agree with TRBD1. The CDR3 is 14 residues long. V trimming: 2 bases; J trimming: 4 bases; junction bases outside the gene matches: 4. For the CDR3, the DNA is TGTGCCAGCAGTTTAAGGACAGGCCTCTATGGCTACACCTTC. Its protein product is CASSLRTGLYGYTF.

This clonotype was found many times. The chain recombines TRBV27 with TRBJ2-3; D not certain. Trimming pared 4 bases from V and 0 bases from J, leaving 11 bases between. Germline V gene lookup returns CDR1 MNHEY and CDR2 SMNVEV (reference sequence). The CDR3 covers 15 residues. The CDR3 loop is CASSYFDASTDTQYF. The DNA for the CDR3 is TGTGCCAGCAGTTACTTTGACGCCAGCACAGATACGCAGTATTTT.

Points on this clonotype: A much larger clone lies a single base off, so this may be a read error. The genes are TRBV20-1 and TRBJ1-3; 7 bases agree with TRBD1. This CDR3 comprises 16 residues. Germline V lookup: CDR1 DFQATT, CDR2 SNEGSKA (reference sequence). CDR3 nucleotide sequence: TGCTGTGCTAGAGATGCTCGACAGGGCCGTAGAGACACCATATATTTT. Translated: CCARDARQGRRDTIYF.

This clonotype turned up a few times. The chain links TRBV3-1 to TRBJ2-1; TRBD1 might be the D (6 bases). Trimming took 3 bases from V and 10 from J, leaving 13 bases between them. The CDR3 runs to 13 residues. Germline V lookup: CDR1 LGHDT, CDR2 YNNKEL (reference sequence). The CDR3 loop is CASSHRTVNEQFF. CDR3 coding DNA: TGTGCCAGCAGCCACCGGACAGTAAACGAGCAGTTCTTC.

This clonotype was recorded at least ten times. The chain links TRBV20-1 to TRBJ1-5, with 7 bases fitting TRBD1. There are 15 residues in the CDR3. With 5 bases clipped from V and 0 bases from J, the junction kept 7 bases outside the gene matches. CDR1 is DFQATT and CDR2 is SNEGSKA in the germline V gene (reference sequence). The CDR3 bases are TGCAGTGCTGGCCCCGGGACAGTTAGCAATCAGCCCCAGCATTTT. Translation: CSAGPGTVSNQPQHF.

The table lists this clonotype with many counts. The V and J genes are TRBV29-1 and TRBJ2-1; TRBD1 or TRBD2 may be the D gene (5 bases each). The CDR3 has 12 amino acids. The germline V and J ends were trimmed by 2 bases and 8 bases, with 10 bases remaining between them. CDR1 and CDR2 (germline): SQVTM, ANQGSEA. This CDR3 is CSVESGDDEQFF. As DNA, the CDR3 is TGCAGCGTTGAATCTGGGGACGATGAGCAGTTCTTC.

Here the CDR3 DNA reads TGTGCCAGCAGTGAAAGGTTTTGGCCAGGGGCGGTGGTGACCCAGTACTTC. Amino acid sequence: CASSERFWPGAVVTQYF. The gene calls are TRBV6-1 and TRBJ2-5; D possibly corresponds to TRBD1 (6 bases). The CDR3 is made up of 17 amino acids. The germline V gene encodes CDR1 MNHNS and CDR2 SASEGT. V was clipped by 2 bases and J by 7 bases, with 23 bases between them.

This clonotype was picked up one time. This chain uses TRBV7-7 with TRBJ2-5, with D possibly being TRBD2 (5 bases). Trimming cost V 5 bases and J 5 bases, with 18 bases left between them. The CDR3 is made up of 15 amino acids. CDR1 and CDR2 from the germline V gene are SSHAT and FNYEAQ (reference sequence). CDR3 loop: CASSRGLAQAETQYF. The CDR3 region has the DNA TGTGCCAGCAGCCGAGGACTGGCCCAAGCGGAGACCCAGTACTTC. Variable domain in full (rest from reference TRBV7-7 and TRBJ2-5): GAGVSQSPRYKVTKRGQDVTLRCDPISSHATLYWYQQALGQGPEFLTYFNYEAQPDKSGLPSDRFSAERPEGSISTLTIQRTEQRDSAMYRCASSRGLAQAETQYFGPGTRLLVL.

Many counts were recorded for this clonotype. V is TRBV12-3 or TRBV12-4 and J is TRBJ1-1, with D perhaps matching TRBD1 (6 bases). This CDR3 contains 10 residues. Deletions cut 10 bases from V and 5 bases from J, with 8 bases between. The CDR3 DNA reads TGTGCCACCAGGGGAACTGAAGCTTTCTTT. Translated, it gives CATRGTEAFF.

This clonotype came up many times. This rearrangement joins TRBV9 to TRBJ2-7; 12 bases are shared with TRBD1. Trimming at V came to 3 bases and at J to 5 bases, leaving 3 bases not matched to a gene. The CDR3 consists of 14 residues. Germline assignment: CDR1 SGDLS and CDR2 YYNGEE. The CDR3 region has the DNA TGTGCCAGCAGCGGGGACAGGGGGCTAGACGAGCAGTACTTC. Amino acids: CASSGDRGLDEQYF.